Listed below are T cell receptor beta chains from one sample, sequenced in a study of blood T cell repertoires in COVID-19. Generated by immunoSEQ multiplex PCR, the TCRdb table keeps only in-frame clones and is missing some. The repertoire has about 240,000 clones, approximately 86% of them found once; the top ten carry under 9%. Input material: peripheral blood. All receptors derive from a woman in her 70s with active or convalescent COVID-19. CDR3s include the opening cysteine and the closing phenylalanine or tryptophan.

CDR3: CASSPSLSGEKLFF
length: 14
J: TRBJ1-4
V: TRBV3-1/TRBV3-2

CDR3: CASSGAGPDTQYF
length: 13
J: TRBJ2-3
V: TRBV18

CDR3: CAIGGQVQETQYF
length: 13
J: TRBJ2-5
V: TRBV10-3

CDR3: CASSQDPDRDTGELFF
length: 16
J: TRBJ2-2
V: TRBV4-3

CDR3: CASSAQGLNTGELFF
length: 15
J: TRBJ2-2
V: TRBV4-1

CDR3: CASSPGQDSDTQYF
length: 14
J: TRBJ2-3
V: TRBV6-5

CDR3: CASSSSTGPNQPQHF
length: 15
J: TRBJ1-5
V: TRBV13

CDR3: CASSQDSGIPEAFF
length: 14
J: TRBJ1-1
V: TRBV3-1/TRBV3-2

CDR3: CASSLDSAGSYNEQFF
length: 16
J: TRBJ2-1
V: TRBV7-9

CDR3: CATSDSYGYTF
length: 11
J: TRBJ1-2
V: TRBV24-1

CDR3: CASSPAGQAYGYTF
length: 14
J: TRBJ1-2
V: TRBV5-4

CDR3: CATSDLPLNQLTGLGDQPQHF
length: 21
J: TRBJ1-5
V: TRBV24-1

CDR3: CASSRWGGEKLFF
length: 13
J: TRBJ1-4
V: TRBV13

CDR3: CRRDFGTEAFF
length: 11
J: TRBJ1-1
V: TRBV20-1

CDR3: CASSLDRGAAFF
length: 12
J: TRBJ1-1
V: TRBV11-2

CDR3: CASSLRQGRGTDTQYF
length: 16
J: TRBJ2-3
V: TRBV14

CDR3: CASREGHQPQHF
length: 12
J: TRBJ1-5
V: TRBV6-4